Below are 2 T cell receptor beta chains sequenced from a single sample in a study of T cell responses to AZD1222 COVID-19 vaccine. The assay was immunoSEQ multiplex PCR, and TCRdb's table has in-frame clones only and misses some. The sample lists some 150,000 clones; 88% were seen once. Sequenced here: peripheral blood, sampled on day 0 of AZD1222 vaccination. The receptor set was obtained from an adult in good health.

CDR3 sequence reads: CASSLSWDRRRTNTGELFF. The CDR3 nucleotides are TGTGCCAGCAGTTTATCCTGGGACAGGAGGCGGACGAACACCGGGGAGCTGTTTTTT. The gene calls are TRBV27 and TRBJ2-2; 8 bases fit TRBD1. Looked up from germline, CDR1 is MNHEY and CDR2 is SMNVEV (reference sequence). This CDR3 has 19 amino acids. The ends lost 0 bases at V and 0 bases at J; junction bases unmatched: 9.

The chain couples TRBV15 to TRBJ2-7, with 12 bases aligning to TRBD1. The germline V gene encodes CDR1 LNHNV and CDR2 YYDKDF (reference sequence). The CDR3 loop spans 18 amino acids. The J segment lost 2 bases and the V segment lost 3 bases, leaving 11 bases of the junction unmatched. CDR3: CATSSTIGGQGATYEQYF. In DNA form, the CDR3 reads TGTGCCACCAGCAGTACGATTGGGGGACAGGGGGCCACCTACGAGCAGTACTTC. The full variable domain, completed using reference TRBV15 and TRBJ2-7, is DAMVIQNPRYQVTQFGKPVTLSCSQTLNHNVMYWYQQKSSQAPKLLFHYYDKDFNNEADTPDNFQSRRPNTSFCFLDIRSPGLGDTAMYLCATSSTIGGQGATYEQYFGPGTRLTVT.